This paragraph covers one TCR beta chain sequence. Unmatched junction bases numbered 10, after V lost 4 bases and J lost 5 bases. CDR3 length: 17 amino acids. Germline V gene lookup returns CDR1 SGHKS and CDR2 YYEKEE (reference sequence). Profiling relied on immunoSEQ multiplex PCR, and the TCRdb table lists in-frame clones only, not all of them. The sample consists of about 80,000 clones, roughly 84% of them appearing once. These data originate in a study of OX40 agonist ivuxolimab in advanced cancers. Sequenced here: CD4+ or CD8+ T cells sorted from blood, sampled in a trial of the OX40 agonist ivuxolimab. V gene TRBV5-5 combines with J gene TRBJ2-2; 11 bases fit TRBD2. This sequence was found in an adult with an advanced solid tumor such as melanoma, head and neck, liver or kidney cancer. The CDR3 DNA sequence: TGTGCCAGCAGCCCATATCCCGGGACTAGCGGAACCGGGGAGCTGTTTTTT. The encoded protein is CASSPYPGTSGTGELFF.